This T cell receptor beta chain was recovered during a study of T cells in women clearing cervical HPV infection. Study overall: For cases, blood was sampled a median approximately 150 days after lesion detection, interquartile range about 80 to 220 days.

Study outcomes and limitations: Associations may precede or follow infection; HPV-specific or memory T cells were not isolated. T-cell numbers per sample were unknown and may explain richness differences.

To note about this clone: Its antigen is undetermined. The read ends 3 residues early relative to the CDR3; the germline J gene fills the gap.

Average input was roughly 1,200 ng genomic DNA for immunoSEQ TCR beta CDR3 amplification. Produced via immunoSEQ multiplex PCR; TCRdb's table is partial and in-frame only. The table lists approximately 31,000 clones. Germline values: CDR1 DFQATT, CDR2 SNEGSKA (reference sequence). V gave up 6 bases and J gave up 6 bases, with 16 bases separating them. The CDR3 is 13 residues long. The V gene is TRBV20-1, the J gene TRBJ2-3, with a weak D call TRBD2 (6 bases). The TCR originated in a woman aged 18-69 years with a cervical HPV16 infection that either progressed to CIN3+ or cleared (not recorded which). The sequenced sample consisted of blood buffy coat. Here the CDR3 reads CSAGLQVRDTQYF. Incomplete CDR3 DNA: TGCAGTGCGGGACTCCAGGTTCGCGATACG.